This is a list of T cell receptor beta chains from one sample in a study of T cell responses to AZD1222 COVID-19 vaccine. Sequencing was performed with immunoSEQ multiplex PCR; in TCRdb, only in-frame clones are kept and a portion is missing. The data hold over 85,000 clones, with almost 90% observed a single time. This material consisted of peripheral blood, taken on day 0 of AZD1222 vaccination. The receptor source for this set is an adult in good health. CDR3s include the opening cysteine and the closing phenylalanine or tryptophan. The D gene is left open where the match is weak. Some rows mark clone size as missing; the rest say once, few, many or name a class of expanded clone.

CDR3nt,CDR3aa,j_gene,len,abundance,d_gene,v_gene
TGTGCCAGAAGCTTGGGGTCAACTAATGAAAAACTGTTTTTT,CARSLGSTNEKLFF,TRBJ1-4,14,once,-,TRBV5-3
TGTGCCAGCAGCTTAGTAGGGACGGGGTCCTACAATGAGCAGTTCTTC,CASSLVGTGSYNEQFF,TRBJ2-1,16,-,-,TRBV11-2
TGTGCCAGCAGCTTGGGGCTCGGGGAGCTGTTTTTT,CASSLGLGELFF,TRBJ2-2,12,-,-,TRBV7-6
TGTGCCAGCAGCCCTGGGGGGGATCTGCTTAACTCTGGAAACACCATATATTTT,CASSPGGDLLNSGNTIYF,TRBJ1-3,18,-,-,TRBV9
TGTGCCAGCAGCTTATCTGCTGATGGCTACACCTTC,CASSLSADGYTF,TRBJ1-2,12,-,-,TRBV7-2
TGTGCCAGCAGCCCTGGACCGGGCTACGAGCAGTACTTC,CASSPGPGYEQYF,TRBJ2-7,13,-,-,TRBV5-6
TGTGCCAGCAGCCTGAGGCCGGAGACCCAGTACTTC,CASSLRPETQYF,TRBJ2-5,12,-,-,TRBV7-8
TGCGCCAGCAGCCAACCGGGACAGGGGGTGACCGGGGAGCTGTTTTTT,CASSQPGQGVTGELFF,TRBJ2-2,16,-,TRBD1,TRBV4-3
TGTGCCAGTAGTATTCCTAGCGCCAACACCGGGGAGCTGTTTTTT,CASSIPSANTGELFF,TRBJ2-2,15,-,-,TRBV19
TGCAGTGCTAGTACCTCTGACAGACGCCCAAAACAACGCACAGATACGCAGTATTTT,CSASTSDRRPKQRTDTQYF,TRBJ2-3,19,-,-,TRBV20-1